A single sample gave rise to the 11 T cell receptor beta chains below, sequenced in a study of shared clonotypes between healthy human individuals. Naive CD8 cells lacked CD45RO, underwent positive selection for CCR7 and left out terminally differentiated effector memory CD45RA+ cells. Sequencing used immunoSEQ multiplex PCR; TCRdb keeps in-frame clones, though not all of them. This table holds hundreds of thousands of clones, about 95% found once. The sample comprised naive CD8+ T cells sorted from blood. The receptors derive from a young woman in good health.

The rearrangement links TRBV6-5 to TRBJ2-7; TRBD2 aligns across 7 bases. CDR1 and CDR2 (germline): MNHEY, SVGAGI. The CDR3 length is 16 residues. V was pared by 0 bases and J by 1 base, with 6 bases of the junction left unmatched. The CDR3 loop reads CASSYSQASGSYEQYF. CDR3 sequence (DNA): TGTGCCAGCAGTTACTCGCAGGCTAGCGGATCCTACGAGCAGTACTTC.

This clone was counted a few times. The CDR3 here is CASSDPQPQHF. In DNA form, the CDR3 reads TGTGCCAGCAGCGATCCTCAGCCCCAGCATTTT. The chain combines TRBV2 with TRBJ1-5; D uncertain. V lost 6 bases and J 6 bases, leaving 6 bases between the germline ends. CDR1 is SNHLY and CDR2 is FYNNEI in the germline V gene. This CDR3 has 11 residues.

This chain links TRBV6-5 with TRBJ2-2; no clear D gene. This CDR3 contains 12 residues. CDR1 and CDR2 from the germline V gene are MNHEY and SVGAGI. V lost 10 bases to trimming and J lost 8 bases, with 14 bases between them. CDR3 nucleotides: TGTGCCATAAACGAAGGAGCGGGGGAGCTGTTTTTT. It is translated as CAINEGAGELFF.

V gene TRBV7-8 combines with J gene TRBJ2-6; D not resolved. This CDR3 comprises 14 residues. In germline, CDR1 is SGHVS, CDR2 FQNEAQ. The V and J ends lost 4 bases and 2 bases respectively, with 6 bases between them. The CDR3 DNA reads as TGTGCCAGCAGCTCGGCTCCTGGGGCCAACGTCCTGACTTTC. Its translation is CASSSAPGANVLTF.

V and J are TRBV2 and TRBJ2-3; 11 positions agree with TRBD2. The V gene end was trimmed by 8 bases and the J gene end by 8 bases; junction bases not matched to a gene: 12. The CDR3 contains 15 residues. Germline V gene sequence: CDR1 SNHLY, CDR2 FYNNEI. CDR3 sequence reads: CASFTSGSVKGTQYF. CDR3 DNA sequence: TGTGCCAGCTTCACTAGCGGGAGTGTTAAGGGTACGCAGTATTTT.

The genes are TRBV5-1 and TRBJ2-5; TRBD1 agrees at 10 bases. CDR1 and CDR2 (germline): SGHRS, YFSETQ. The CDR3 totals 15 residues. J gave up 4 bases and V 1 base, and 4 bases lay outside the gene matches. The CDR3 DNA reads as TGCGCCAGCAGCTTGCGAGGACAGGGGGTAGAGACCCAGTACTTC. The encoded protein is CASSLRGQGVETQYF. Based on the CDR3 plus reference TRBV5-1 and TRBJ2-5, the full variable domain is KAGVTQTPRYLIKTRGQQVTLSCSPISGHRSVSWYQQTPGQGLQFLFEYFSETQRNKGNFPGRFSGRQFSNSRSEMNVSTLELGDSALYLCASSLRGQGVETQYFGPGTRLLVL.

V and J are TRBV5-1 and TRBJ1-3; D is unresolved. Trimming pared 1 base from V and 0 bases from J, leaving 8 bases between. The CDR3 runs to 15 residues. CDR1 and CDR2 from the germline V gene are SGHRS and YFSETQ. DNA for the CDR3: TGCGCCAGCAGCTTGACCAGAGGCTCTGGAAACACCATATATTTT. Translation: CASSLTRGSGNTIYF.

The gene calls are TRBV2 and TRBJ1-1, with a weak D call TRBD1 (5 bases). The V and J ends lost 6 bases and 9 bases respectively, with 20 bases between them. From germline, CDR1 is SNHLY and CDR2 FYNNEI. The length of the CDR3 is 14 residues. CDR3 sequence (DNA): TGTGCCAGCAGCGCCGTTGCGGGGCCGGGAAAAGCTTTCTTT. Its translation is CASSAVAGPGKAFF. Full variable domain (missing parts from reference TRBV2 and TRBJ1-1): EPEVTQTPSHQVTQMGQEVILRCVPISNHLYFYWYRQILGQKVEFLVSFYNNEISEKSEIFDDQFSVERPDGSNFTLKIRSTKLEDSAMYFCASSAVAGPGKAFFGQGTRLTVV.

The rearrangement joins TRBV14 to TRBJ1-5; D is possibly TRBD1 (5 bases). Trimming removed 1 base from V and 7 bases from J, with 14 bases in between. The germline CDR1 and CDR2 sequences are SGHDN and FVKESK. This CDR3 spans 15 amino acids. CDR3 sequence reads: CASSQGGQGRQPQHF. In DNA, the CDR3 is TGTGCCAGCAGCCAAGGAGGCCAGGGACGGCAGCCCCAGCATTTT.

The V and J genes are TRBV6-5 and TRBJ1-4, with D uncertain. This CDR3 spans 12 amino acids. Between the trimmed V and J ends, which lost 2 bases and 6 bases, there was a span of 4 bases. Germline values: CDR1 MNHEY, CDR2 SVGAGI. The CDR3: CASSYADEKLFF. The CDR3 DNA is TGTGCCAGCAGTTACGCGGATGAAAAACTGTTTTTT.

The CDR3 DNA sequence: TGTGCCACCAGCATCGAACTCCTGGGACATCCCTATGGCTACACCTTC. As protein: CATSIELLGHPYGYTF. This chain connects TRBV15 to TRBJ1-2, with D tentatively TRBD1 (6 bases). V dropped 4 bases and J dropped 4 bases, with 19 bases sitting between them. Germline V gives CDR1 LNHNV, CDR2 YYDKDF (reference sequence). This CDR3 spans 16 amino acids.